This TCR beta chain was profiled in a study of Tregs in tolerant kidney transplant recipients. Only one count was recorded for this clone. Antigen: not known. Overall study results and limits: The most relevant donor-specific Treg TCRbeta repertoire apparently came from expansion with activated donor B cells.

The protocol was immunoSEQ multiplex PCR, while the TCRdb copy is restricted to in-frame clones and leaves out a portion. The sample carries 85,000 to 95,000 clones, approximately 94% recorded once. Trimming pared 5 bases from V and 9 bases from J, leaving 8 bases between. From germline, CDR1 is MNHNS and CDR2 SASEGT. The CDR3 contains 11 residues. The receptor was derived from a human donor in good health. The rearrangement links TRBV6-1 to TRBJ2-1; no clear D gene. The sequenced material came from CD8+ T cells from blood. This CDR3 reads CASSMLVEQFF. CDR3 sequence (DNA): TGTGCCAGCAGTATGTTGGTTGAGCAGTTCTTC.